Listed below are T cell receptor beta chains from one sample, sequenced in a study of blood T cell repertoires in COVID-19. Data came from immunoSEQ multiplex PCR; TCRdb stores just in-frame clones and leaves some out. Here the sample spans 300,000 or so clones, 90% being singletons. Sequenced material: peripheral blood. The receptor source for this set is a woman between 25 and 40 years old with COVID-19, enrolled during active disease. CDR3s include the opening cysteine and the closing phenylalanine or tryptophan. D genes are given only for firm matches. Only some rows state a clone size, as once, few, many or a class for expanded clones.

abundance: .
v_gene: TRBV27
j_gene: TRBJ1-2
d_gene: TRBD1
CDR3aa: CASSQDDRGLGGYTF
CDR3nt: TGTGCCAGCAGTCAGGACGACAGGGGGCTAGGGGGCTACACCTTC

abundance: .
v_gene: TRBV5-1
j_gene: TRBJ1-5
d_gene: .
CDR3aa: CASSLSGSLVDQPQHF
CDR3nt: TGCGCCAGCAGCCTATCAGGGTCTTTGGTCGATCAGCCCCAGCATTTT

abundance: .
v_gene: TRBV13
j_gene: TRBJ1-5
d_gene: TRBD1
CDR3aa: CASSLGGQGTDQPQHF
CDR3nt: TGTGCCAGCAGCTTGGGGGGACAGGGGACGGATCAGCCCCAGCATTTT

abundance: .
v_gene: TRBV7-8
j_gene: TRBJ1-5
d_gene: .
CDR3aa: CASSSPGRYQPQHF
CDR3nt: TGTGCCAGCAGCTCACCGGGGAGATATCAGCCCCAGCATTTT

abundance: .
v_gene: TRBV28
j_gene: TRBJ2-7
d_gene: .
CDR3aa: CASSPPRDSYEQYF
CDR3nt: TGTGCCAGCAGTCCCCCTCGCGATTCCTACGAGCAGTACTTC

abundance: .
v_gene: TRBV6-6
j_gene: TRBJ2-2
d_gene: TRBD1
CDR3aa: CASSPPPDRGDTGELFF
CDR3nt: TGTGCCAGCAGTCCCCCCCCGGACAGGGGGGACACCGGGGAGCTGTTTTTT

abundance: .
v_gene: TRBV27
j_gene: TRBJ1-1
d_gene: .
CDR3aa: CASLGEETEAFF
CDR3nt: TGTGCCAGCTTGGGGGAGGAAACTGAAGCTTTCTTT

abundance: .
v_gene: TRBV28
j_gene: TRBJ1-2
d_gene: .
CDR3aa: CASSPLGYGYTF
CDR3nt: TGTGCCAGCAGTCCACTAGGCTATGGCTACACCTTC

abundance: .
v_gene: TRBV28
j_gene: TRBJ1-2
d_gene: TRBD1
CDR3aa: CASTAGQVYGYTF
CDR3nt: TGTGCCAGCACCGCGGGACAGGTTTATGGCTACACCTTC

abundance: .
v_gene: TRBV5-1
j_gene: TRBJ2-7
d_gene: .
CDR3aa: CASSLYNSYEQYF
CDR3nt: TGCGCCAGCAGCTTGTACAACTCCTACGAGCAGTACTTC

abundance: .
v_gene: TRBV3-1/TRBV3-2
j_gene: TRBJ2-7
d_gene: .
CDR3aa: CASSQVLYEQYF
CDR3nt: TGTGCCAGCAGCCAAGTCCTCTACGAGCAGTACTTC

abundance: once
v_gene: TRBV14
j_gene: TRBJ2-7
d_gene: .
CDR3aa: CASSHDSALEQYF
CDR3nt: TGTGCCAGCAGCCACGACAGCGCCCTCGAGCAGTACTTC

abundance: .
v_gene: TRBV7-2
j_gene: TRBJ1-2
d_gene: .
CDR3aa: CASSLAAQTINYGYTF
CDR3nt: TGTGCCAGCAGCTTAGCGGCGCAGACAATTAACTATGGCTACACCTTC

abundance: .
v_gene: TRBV28
j_gene: TRBJ2-7
d_gene: TRBD1
CDR3aa: CASWGTGIYEQYF
CDR3nt: TGTGCCAGCTGGGGGACAGGAATCTACGAGCAGTACTTC

abundance: .
v_gene: TRBV7-6
j_gene: TRBJ2-3
d_gene: .
CDR3aa: CASSLGGLRDSLHTQYF
CDR3nt: TGTGCCAGCAGCTTAGGGGGCCTCCGGGACTCCCTACATACGCAGTATTTT

abundance: .
v_gene: TRBV5-1
j_gene: TRBJ1-1
d_gene: TRBD1
CDR3aa: CASSQFRDRGLYTEAFF
CDR3nt: TGCGCCAGCAGCCAATTCCGGGACAGGGGGCTCTATACTGAAGCTTTCTTT

abundance: .
v_gene: TRBV25-1
j_gene: TRBJ2-3
d_gene: TRBD2
CDR3aa: CASSLHSGRATDTQYF
CDR3nt: TGTGCCAGCAGTCTACATAGCGGGAGGGCCACAGATACGCAGTATTTT

abundance: .
v_gene: TRBV10-1
j_gene: TRBJ2-1
d_gene: TRBD1
CDR3aa: CASARGQGNNEQFF
CDR3nt: TGCGCCAGCGCCCGGGGACAGGGGAACAATGAGCAGTTCTTC

abundance: .
v_gene: TRBV2
j_gene: TRBJ2-3
d_gene: TRBD1
CDR3aa: CASNRDRGTDTQYF
CDR3nt: TGTGCCAGCAATCGGGACAGGGGCACAGATACGCAGTATTTT

abundance: .
v_gene: TRBV19
j_gene: TRBJ1-5
d_gene: .
CDR3aa: CASSKSDNQPQHF
CDR3nt: TGTGCCAGTAGTAAGTCAGATAATCAGCCCCAGCATTTT

abundance: .
v_gene: TRBV12-3/TRBV12-4
j_gene: TRBJ2-2
d_gene: .
CDR3aa: CASTLMGAGELFF
CDR3nt: TGTGCCAGCACTCTTATGGGGGCTGGGGAGCTGTTTTTT

abundance: .
v_gene: TRBV7-9
j_gene: TRBJ2-4
d_gene: TRBD1
CDR3aa: CASSLQGALKNIQYF
CDR3nt: TGTGCCAGCAGCTTACAGGGGGCCCTCAAAAACATTCAGTACTTC

abundance: .
v_gene: TRBV5-4
j_gene: TRBJ1-2
d_gene: TRBD1
CDR3aa: CASSLARGHVGTF
CDR3nt: TGTGCCAGCAGCTTGGCGAGGGGGCACGTAGGCACCTTC

abundance: .
v_gene: TRBV18
j_gene: TRBJ2-7
d_gene: .
CDR3aa: CASSLQGVTYEQYF
CDR3nt: TGTGCCAGCTCACTACAGGGAGTTACCTACGAGCAGTACTTC

abundance: once
v_gene: TRBV2
j_gene: TRBJ1-1
d_gene: .
CDR3aa: CASSVFGQLNTEAFF
CDR3nt: TGTGCCAGCAGTGTGTTCGGACAGTTGAACACTGAAGCTTTCTTT

abundance: once
v_gene: TRBV6-4
j_gene: TRBJ2-1
d_gene: TRBD2
CDR3aa: CASSDSGLAGVYEQFF
CDR3nt: TGTGCCAGCAGTGACTCGGGGTTAGCGGGAGTCTATGAGCAGTTCTTC

abundance: .
v_gene: TRBV4-2
j_gene: TRBJ1-2
d_gene: .
CDR3aa: CASSHGYISLGEYGYTF
CDR3nt: TGTGCCAGCAGCCACGGGTATATTAGCCTGGGAGAGTATGGCTACACCTTC

abundance: .
v_gene: TRBV18
j_gene: TRBJ1-1
d_gene: .
CDR3aa: CASSPRNGEESEAFF
CDR3nt: TGTGCCAGCTCACCACGGAACGGAGAGGAGTCTGAAGCTTTCTTT

abundance: .
v_gene: TRBV7-9
j_gene: TRBJ1-1
d_gene: TRBD1
CDR3aa: CASSLVGQGANTEAFF
CDR3nt: TGTGCCAGCAGCTTAGTGGGACAGGGTGCGAACACTGAAGCTTTCTTT

abundance: once
v_gene: TRBV6-6
j_gene: TRBJ1-4
d_gene: .
CDR3aa: CASRPTGSFEKLFF
CDR3nt: TGTGCCAGCAGACCGACAGGCAGTTTCGAAAAACTGTTTTTT

abundance: .
v_gene: TRBV5-1
j_gene: TRBJ1-3
d_gene: .
CDR3aa: CASSPGTAGGRNTIYF
CDR3nt: TGCGCCAGCAGTCCCGGGACGGCGGGAGGGAGGAACACCATATATTTT

abundance: .
v_gene: TRBV29-1
j_gene: TRBJ2-6
d_gene: .
CDR3aa: CSVVFVGPPNSGANVLTF
CDR3nt: TGCAGCGTTGTGTTTGTTGGCCCGCCGAATTCTGGGGCCAACGTCCTGACTTTC

abundance: .
v_gene: TRBV5-1
j_gene: TRBJ1-1
d_gene: .
CDR3aa: CASSLDGPGTEAFF
CDR3nt: TGCGCCAGCAGCTTGGACGGTCCGGGAACTGAAGCTTTCTTT

abundance: .
v_gene: TRBV28
j_gene: TRBJ2-1
d_gene: .
CDR3aa: CASSSVRVNEQFF
CDR3nt: TGTGCCAGCAGTTCTGTCAGGGTGAATGAGCAGTTCTTC

abundance: .
v_gene: TRBV27
j_gene: TRBJ1-1
d_gene: TRBD1
CDR3aa: CASSPDRGMNTEAFF
CDR3nt: TGTGCCAGCAGTCCCGACAGGGGAATGAACACTGAAGCTTTCTTT

abundance: .
v_gene: TRBV5-1
j_gene: TRBJ2-5
d_gene: TRBD1
CDR3aa: CASSLDDRVSQTQYF
CDR3nt: TGCGCCAGCAGCTTGGATGACAGGGTCAGCCAGACCCAGTACTTC

abundance: .
v_gene: TRBV30
j_gene: TRBJ2-5
d_gene: .
CDR3aa: CAAERQETQYF
CDR3nt: TGTGCCGCGGAAAGACAAGAGACCCAGTACTTC

abundance: once
v_gene: TRBV7-2
j_gene: TRBJ2-7
d_gene: TRBD1
CDR3aa: CASSLQGADYEQYF
CDR3nt: TGTGCCAGCAGCCTACAGGGGGCGGACTACGAGCAGTACTTC

abundance: .
v_gene: TRBV5-1
j_gene: TRBJ1-1
d_gene: TRBD1
CDR3aa: CASSLGTGGAFTEAFF
CDR3nt: TGCGCCAGCAGCCTCGGGACAGGGGGCGCGTTCACTGAAGCTTTCTTT

abundance: once
v_gene: TRBV15
j_gene: TRBJ2-3
d_gene: TRBD2
CDR3aa: CATSASGTSTDTQYF
CDR3nt: TGTGCCACCAGCGCTAGCGGGACGTCCACAGATACGCAGTATTTT

abundance: .
v_gene: TRBV13
j_gene: TRBJ1-3
d_gene: .
CDR3aa: CASSPRDTDSGNTIYF
CDR3nt: TGTGCCAGCAGCCCGAGGGACACCGACTCTGGAAACACCATATATTTT

abundance: .
v_gene: TRBV9
j_gene: TRBJ1-2
d_gene: .
CDR3aa: CASSVNTGGANYGYTF
CDR3nt: TGTGCCAGCAGCGTAAATACGGGGGGCGCTAACTATGGCTACACCTTC

abundance: .
v_gene: TRBV27
j_gene: TRBJ1-5
d_gene: .
CDR3aa: CATGRGTTNQPQHF
CDR3nt: TGTGCCACCGGACGAGGGACAACTAATCAGCCCCAGCATTTT

abundance: .
v_gene: TRBV4-2
j_gene: TRBJ1-1
d_gene: .
CDR3aa: CASSHTQSGEAFF
CDR3nt: TGTGCCAGCAGCCACACCCAATCAGGGGAAGCTTTCTTT

abundance: .
v_gene: TRBV29-1
j_gene: TRBJ1-5
d_gene: .
CDR3aa: CSVGFRSNQPQHF
CDR3nt: TGCAGCGTTGGCTTTAGAAGCAATCAGCCCCAGCATTTT

abundance: .
v_gene: TRBV30
j_gene: TRBJ2-1
d_gene: .
CDR3aa: CAWSPPSTSNEQFF
CDR3nt: TGTGCCTGGAGTCCGCCTAGCACTAGCAATGAGCAGTTCTTC

abundance: .
v_gene: TRBV11-2
j_gene: TRBJ1-1
d_gene: .
CDR3aa: CASSIQGKGEGTEAFF
CDR3nt: TGTGCCAGTTCGATCCAGGGGAAGGGTGAGGGCACTGAAGCTTTCTTT

abundance: .
v_gene: TRBV24-1
j_gene: TRBJ1-1
d_gene: .
CDR3aa: CATSESAGQTEAFF
CDR3nt: TGTGCCACCAGTGAATCCGCAGGGCAGACTGAAGCTTTCTTT

abundance: .
v_gene: TRBV27
j_gene: TRBJ1-1
d_gene: TRBD1
CDR3aa: CASSFFRQGAVRNTEAFF
CDR3nt: TGTGCCAGCAGTTTCTTCAGACAGGGGGCGGTTCGGAACACTGAAGCTTTCTTT

abundance: once
v_gene: TRBV29-1
j_gene: TRBJ2-7
d_gene: TRBD1
CDR3aa: CSGTGTGVGEQYF
CDR3nt: TGCAGCGGTACCGGGACAGGGGTTGGCGAGCAGTACTTC

abundance: .
v_gene: TRBV6-1
j_gene: TRBJ2-1
d_gene: .
CDR3aa: CASSEPPQINEQFF
CDR3nt: TGTGCCAGCAGTGAACCCCCACAAATAAATGAGCAGTTCTTC

abundance: .
v_gene: TRBV5-5
j_gene: TRBJ1-4
d_gene: .
CDR3aa: CASSLDVAGMDNEKLFF
CDR3nt: TGTGCCAGCAGCTTGGACGTAGCGGGGATGGATAATGAAAAACTGTTTTTT

abundance: .
v_gene: TRBV28
j_gene: TRBJ2-1
d_gene: .
CDR3aa: CASSSPLHRGGQFF
CDR3nt: TGTGCCAGCAGTTCCCCTTTGCACAGGGGAGGGCAGTTCTTC

abundance: .
v_gene: TRBV7-7
j_gene: TRBJ2-2
d_gene: TRBD1
CDR3aa: CASSLTGGAAGELFF
CDR3nt: TGTGCCAGCAGCCTGACAGGGGGCGCAGCCGGGGAGCTGTTTTTT

abundance: .
v_gene: TRBV5-1
j_gene: TRBJ1-4
d_gene: TRBD1
CDR3aa: CASSWGQGANEKLFF
CDR3nt: TGCGCCAGCAGCTGGGGACAGGGGGCTAATGAAAAACTGTTTTTT